Listed below are T cell receptor beta chains from one sample, sequenced in a study of blood T cells in healthy people across ages. TCRdb processed the 5' RACE reads anew with MiXCR; each CDR3 protein has one entry. The sample contains 1.5 million to 2 million distinct CDR3 sequences, around 36% of which appear only once. Sequenced input: blood. The source of these receptors is a young woman in good health. CDR3s include the opening cysteine and the closing phenylalanine or tryptophan. The D gene is left open where the match is weak. The size field is filled for only some rows; it gives once, few, many or a size class.

clone_size,d_call,j_call,v_call,cdr3_nt,cdr3_aa
.,TRBD1,TRBJ2-7,TRBV7-9,TGTGCCAGCAGCCAGGGGGAATGGGACTACGAGCAGTACTTC,CASSQGEWDYEQYF
few,TRBD1,TRBJ1-2,TRBV12-3/TRBV12-4,TGTGCCAGCACCGATCGATCCGGACAGGGTTTTCGAGGCTACACCTTC,CASTDRSGQGFRGYTF
.,.,TRBJ1-5,TRBV30,TGTGCCTGGAGGGACTCGGCTGGGAGGACCCAGCATTTT,CAWRDSAGRTQHF
.,.,TRBJ2-6,TRBV10-3,TGTGCCATCAGTGATTCATCAGGGCGCGGGGCCAACGTCCTGACTTTC,CAISDSSGRGANVLTF
many,TRBD1,TRBJ1-1,TRBV7-3,TGTGCCAGCAGCCTAACAGGGGACACTGAAGCTTTCTTT,CASSLTGDTEAFF
few,.,TRBJ1-5,TRBV4-1,TGCGCCAGCAGCCACCCCGGGGGAGATCAGCCCCAGCATTTT,CASSHPGGDQPQHF
.,.,TRBJ1-2,TRBV30,TGTGCCTTGGGCTCTGTCGTCGCGAACTATGGCTACACCTTC,CALGSVVANYGYTF
.,.,TRBJ2-7,TRBV20-1,TGCAGTGCTAGAGACCACCCCAGGGCTGTACTAGTATCCTACGAGCAGTACTTC,CSARDHPRAVLVSYEQYF
few,.,TRBJ2-1,TRBV6-2/TRBV6-3,TGTGCCAGCAGTTACCCCACTAGCAGAGTCTACAATGAGCAGTTCTTC,CASSYPTSRVYNEQFF
.,TRBD2,TRBJ2-3,TRBV20-1,TGCAGTGCTAGTCGTCCTAGCGGGGGTGACACAGATACGCAGTATTTT,CSASRPSGGDTDTQYF
few,.,TRBJ2-5,TRBV20-1,TGCAGTGCTCTGTGGTATCCGGGGGCCCCGAGGGAGACCCAGTACTTC,CSALWYPGAPRETQYF
.,TRBD1,TRBJ2-5,TRBV27,TGTGCCAGCAGTTTCCAACCGACAGGGGAAAAAGAGACCCAGTACTTC,CASSFQPTGEKETQYF
few,.,TRBJ2-7,TRBV11-2,TGTGCCAGCAGCTTAGGAGCCGACCGAGCGGCCTACGAGCAGTACTTC,CASSLGADRAAYEQYF
few,TRBD1,TRBJ1-1,TRBV20-1,TGCAGTGCTAAAAAGGGGGCAGGGAACACTGAAGCTTTCTTT,CSAKKGAGNTEAFF
.,.,TRBJ1-2,TRBV5-6,TGTGCCAGCAGCCCGGGACACTATGGCTACACCTTC,CASSPGHYGYTF
few,TRBD2,TRBJ2-1,TRBV7-8,TGTGCCAGCAGCTCCGGACTAGCGGGGGGTAAGAAGAGCTCCTACAATGAGCAGTTCTTC,CASSSGLAGGKKSSYNEQFF
many,.,TRBJ2-3,TRBV6-5,TGTGCCAGCAGTTACTCATGGGGACGCACAGATACGCAGTATTTT,CASSYSWGRTDTQYF
few,.,TRBJ2-3,TRBV19,TGTGCCAGTAGTATTCAGGGGTACACAGATACGCAGTATTTT,CASSIQGYTDTQYF
.,TRBD2,TRBJ2-1,TRBV6-1,TGTGCCAGCAGAGGGGTAGCGGGCAACAATGAGCAGTTCTTC,CASRGVAGNNEQFF
.,.,TRBJ1-4,TRBV6-1,TGTGCCAGCAGGCTCTCCGGGGCCGAAAATGAAAAACGGTTTTTT,CASRLSGAENEKRFF
few,.,TRBJ1-2,TRBV6-1,TGTGCCAGCACCCAAGGGGCTTTACAGGGTTCCGGCTACACCTTC,CASTQGALQGSGYTF
.,.,TRBJ1-6,TRBV3-1,TGTGCCAGCAGCCTGACAGAAAACTATAATTCACCCCTCCACTTT,CASSLTENYNSPLHF
few,.,TRBJ2-5,TRBV24-1,TGTGCCACCAGTGATGCCGCCAGGGGAAAAGAGACCCAGTACTTC,CATSDAARGKETQYF
.,.,TRBJ2-7,TRBV29-1,TGCAGCGCCTTGAGGGTAGGGGACAACGAGCAGTACTTC,CSALRVGDNEQYF
.,TRBD1,TRBJ1-4,TRBV28,TGTGCCAGCAACGACAGGGCCGGCGAAAAACTGTTTTTT,CASNDRAGEKLFF
few,TRBD2,TRBJ2-1,TRBV27,TGTGCCAGCAGTTTAGGGCGGGAGGGCCGTGAGCAGTTCTTC,CASSLGREGREQFF
.,TRBD2,TRBJ2-5,TRBV20-1,TGCAGTGGTTACGAGCGGGGGAGAAAGACCCAGTACTTC,CSGYERGRKTQYF
few,.,TRBJ2-1,TRBV6-1,TGTGCCAGCAGCCCCGGCAGGGGACAGTTCTTC,CASSPGRGQFF
few,TRBD2,TRBJ2-4,TRBV4-1,TGCGCCAGCAGCCAAGTCGGAGCGGGAGCTCGAAACATTCAGTACTTC,CASSQVGAGARNIQYF
few,TRBD2,TRBJ2-5,TRBV6-2/TRBV6-3,TGTGCCAGCAGTTACTATGGGACTAGAGAAGAGACCCAGTACTTC,CASSYYGTREETQYF
.,TRBD1,TRBJ1-1,TRBV6-6,TGTGCCAGCAGTTCCCCCGGGACAGGGGGCACTGAAGCTTTCTTT,CASSSPGTGGTEAFF